The 29 T cell receptor beta chains below all came from one sample that was sequenced in a study of blood T cell repertoires in COVID-19 (dated by TCRdb to the early 2020s). To prepare the library, the immunoSEQ multiplex PCR assay was applied. TCRdb's version of the immuneACCESS table is confined to in-frame rearrangements and falls short of the full clone set. An unresolved V gene accounts for under half of the shortfall where checked; the remainder is of unknown origin. This sample lists approximately 90,000 clones; 80% to 90% were detected once. The leading ten clones occupy 7% to 8% of the sample. Source material: peripheral blood. The receptors originated from a human donor with acute or convalescent COVID-19. The donor label of this sample is uncertain.

This chain uses TRBV5-1 with TRBJ2-1, with D uncertain. The germline gives CDR1 SGHRS, CDR2 YFSETQ. Trimming pared 1 base from V and 5 bases from J, leaving 10 bases between. This CDR3 region has 14 residues. CDR3 nucleotide sequence: TGCGCCAGCAGCTTGCTGGCCACCAACAATGAGCAGTTCTTC. This sequence encodes CASSLLATNNEQFF.

The V gene is TRBV19, the J gene TRBJ2-7; D is ambiguous. With 5 bases removed from V and 2 bases from J, the gap between germline ends came to 16 bases. The CDR3 is made up of 15 amino acids. The germline gives CDR1 LNHDA, CDR2 SQIVND (reference sequence). The CDR3 spells CASSASFHQTYEQYF. In DNA form, the CDR3 reads TGTGCCAGTAGTGCTTCGTTCCACCAGACCTACGAGCAGTACTTC. Full variable domain (missing parts from reference TRBV19 and TRBJ2-7): DGGITQSPKYLFRKEGQNVTLSCEQNLNHDAMYWYRQDPGQGLRLIYYSQIVNDFQKGDIAEGYSVSREKKESFPLTVTSAQKNPTAFYLCASSASFHQTYEQYFGPGTRLTVT.

V gene TRBV5-1 combines with J gene TRBJ1-4, with a tentative D call TRBD1 (5 bases). The CDR3 has 14 amino acids. Germline V gives CDR1 SGHRS, CDR2 YFSETQ. V dropped 4 bases and J dropped 3 bases, with 10 bases sitting between them. CDR3 protein: CASSREGANEKLFF. CDR3 coding DNA: TGCGCCAGCAGCCGCGAAGGGGCTAATGAAAAACTGTTTTTT.

The chain couples TRBV4-1 to TRBJ2-6; 8 bases are shared with TRBD1. This CDR3 comprises 17 residues. J lost 1 base, V lost 3 bases, and 5 bases had no gene match. CDR1 and CDR2 from the germline V gene are MGHRA and YSYEKL. This CDR3 is CASSQTGAQSGANVLTF. As DNA, the CDR3 is TGCGCCAGCAGCCAGACAGGGGCCCAATCTGGGGCCAACGTCCTGACTTTC.

A note on this clone: Other nucleotide sequences from this sample produce the same CDR3. The rearrangement joins TRBV12-3 or TRBV12-4 to TRBJ2-5; no reliable D call. This CDR3 contains 11 residues. Trimming stripped 6 bases from V and 2 bases from J, with 4 bases between. CDR3 nucleotide sequence: TGTGCCAGCAGCCCACAAGAGACCCAGTACTTC. Amino acids: CASSPQETQYF.

This chain joins TRBV11-3 and TRBJ2-2, with 12 bases aligning to TRBD1. Germline V lookup: CDR1 SGHNT, CDR2 YENEEA. Germline trimming cut 5 bases from V and 5 bases from J; bases unmatched to any gene: 12. The CDR3 covers 18 residues. The CDR3 here is CASSPGQGARVITGELFF. In DNA form, the CDR3 reads TGTGCCAGCAGCCCGGGACAGGGGGCGCGGGTGATTACCGGGGAGCTGTTTTTT.

The sample holds one count of this clone. The chain uses TRBV10-3 and TRBJ2-7; 7 bases match TRBD1. After removal of 0 bases from V and 1 base from J, the junction contained 9 bases not matched to a gene. The CDR3 consists of 17 residues. Germline CDR1 and CDR2: ENHRY and SYGVKD. The CDR3 loop is CAISESNPGQFSYEQYF. Here the CDR3 DNA reads TGTGCCATCAGTGAGTCTAACCCGGGACAGTTTTCCTACGAGCAGTACTTC.

This chain connects TRBV6-5 to TRBJ2-7; tentatively, D is TRBD1 (6 bases). V dropped 4 bases and J dropped 3 bases, with 13 bases sitting between them. This CDR3 is 14 amino acids long. The V gene's germline CDR1 is MNHEY and CDR2 SVGAGI. The CDR3 sequence is CASSLMSTGYEQYF. In DNA form, the CDR3 reads TGTGCCAGCAGTTTAATGTCGACAGGCTACGAGCAGTACTTC.

The chain carries TRBV2 and TRBJ1-2; TRBD1 might be the D (5 bases). The length of the CDR3 is 14 residues. V lost 4 bases to trimming and J lost 8 bases, with 17 bases between them. In germline, CDR1 is SNHLY, CDR2 FYNNEI. The CDR3 region has the DNA TGTGCCAGCAGTGTTTCGCACAGGTCTGAGGGCTACACCTTC. Amino acids: CASSVSHRSEGYTF. The entire variable domain, with the rest obtained from reference TRBV2 and TRBJ1-2, is as follows: EPEVTQTPSHQVTQMGQEVILRCVPISNHLYFYWYRQILGQKVEFLVSFYNNEISEKSEIFDDQFSVERPDGSNFTLKIRSTKLEDSAMYFCASSVSHRSEGYTFGSGTRLTVV.

The sample holds a few counts of this clone. V and J are TRBV19 and TRBJ1-6; no definite D call. The CDR3 totals 12 residues. The germline V gene encodes CDR1 LNHDA and CDR2 SQIVND (reference sequence). Deletions cut 6 bases from V and 5 bases from J, with 5 bases between. The CDR3 nucleotides are TGTGCCAGTAGGCGCGATAATTCACCCCTCCACTTT. Its protein is CASRRDNSPLHF.

This clone was picked up one time. The chain carries TRBV3-1 (or the pseudogene TRBV3-2) and TRBJ2-7; 9 nucleotides agree with TRBD2. The CDR3 contains 16 residues. V was pared by 1 base and J by 1 base, with 5 bases of the junction left unmatched. Germline CDR1 is LGHDT and CDR2 is YNNKEL (reference sequence). CDR3 region: CASSQGLAGVSYEQYF. The DNA for the CDR3 is TGTGCCAGCAGCCAAGGCTTAGCGGGGGTGTCCTACGAGCAGTACTTC.

This clone was found once. The V call is TRBV7-9, the J call TRBJ2-1; D might be TRBD1 (5 bases). V lost 7 bases to trimming and J lost 1 base, with 8 bases between them. This CDR3 contains 13 residues. Germline V CDR1 and CDR2: SEHNR, FQNEAQ (reference sequence). Written as DNA, the CDR3 is TGTGCCAGCATCCAGGGATCCTACAATGAGCAGTTCTTC. Translation: CASIQGSYNEQFF.

This chain uses TRBV10-2 with TRBJ1-1; D gene uncertain. The V and J ends lost 5 bases and 0 bases respectively, with 10 bases between them. Germline assignment: CDR1 WSHSY and CDR2 SAAADI. CDR3 size: 14 residues. The CDR3 nucleotides read TGCGCCAGCAGTTCTGTGGGCATGAACACTGAAGCTTTCTTT. Translating gives CASSSVGMNTEAFF.

The chain uses TRBV7-6 and TRBJ1-6, with TRBD1 as a possible D gene (5 bases). V was cut by 4 bases and J by 9 bases, with 19 bases left in between. The CDR3 is 16 residues long. The germline CDR1 and CDR2 sequences are SGHVS and FNYEAQ. The CDR3 protein is CASSSTPSQGFSPLHF. The CDR3 DNA reads as TGTGCCAGCAGCTCCACCCCCAGTCAGGGCTTTTCACCCCTCCACTTT.

Here the CDR3 reads CASSLVDSFFNPDTEAFF. The CDR3 DNA reads TGTGCCAGCAGCTTAGTGGACAGCTTTTTCAATCCGGACACTGAAGCTTTCTTT. V gene TRBV7-8 combines with J gene TRBJ1-1; maybe TRBD1 (6 bases). CDR3 length equals 18 residues. Germline CDR1 is SGHVS and CDR2 is FQNEAQ. V was clipped by 1 base and J by 3 bases, with 21 bases between them.

CDR3 bases: TGTGCCAGCAGCGCCAGACTAGCGGGTAACACCGGGGAGCTGTTTTTT. Encoded protein: CASSARLAGNTGELFF. V and J are TRBV9 and TRBJ2-2, with 10 bases matching TRBD2. CDR3 length: 16 amino acids. The V and J ends lost 3 bases and 2 bases, in that order; junction bases with no gene match: 4. CDR1 is SGDLS, CDR2 YYNGEE, per germline.

This clone was seen a single time. The chain carries TRBV5-6 and TRBJ2-7, with 7 bases fitting TRBD1. From germline, CDR1 is SGHDT and CDR2 YYEEEE. Trimming cost V 4 bases and J 6 bases; bases outside gene matches: 10. The CDR3 runs 14 residues. CDR3 sequence (DNA): TGTGCCAGCAGCGTCGGGACAGTCCGGGTCGAGCAGTACTTC. Residues: CASSVGTVRVEQYF.

The chain links TRBV11-1 to TRBJ2-7, with D tentatively TRBD1 (5 bases). Trimming stripped 1 base from V and 5 bases from J, with 15 bases between. Germline CDR1 reads SGHAT; CDR2 reads FQDESV (reference sequence). The CDR3 length is 15 residues. CDR3 bases: TGTGCCAGCAGCTTAGACCAGGGTGATTTCCACGAGCAGTACTTC. As protein: CASSLDQGDFHEQYF.

This chain connects TRBV5-8 to TRBJ2-7; TRBD1 matches at 7 bases. With V trimmed by 0 bases and J by 3 bases, 3 bases remained unmatched. This CDR3 is built from 14 residues. Germline V CDR1 and CDR2: SGHTS, YDEGEE. CDR3 nucleotide sequence: TGTGCCAGCAGCTTGGCAAGACAGGGCTACGAGCAGTACTTC. It yields the protein CASSLARQGYEQYF. The whole variable domain, filled in from reference TRBV5-8 and TRBJ2-7, reads EAGVTQSPTHLIKTRGQQATLRCSPISGHTSVYWYQQALGLGLQFLLWYDEGEERNRGNFPPRFSGRQFPNYSSELNVNALELEDSALYLCASSLARQGYEQYFGPGTRLTVT.

CDR3 bases: TGCAGCGTTGAGCCCCGTCGGGGAGAACTGTTTTTT. Its translation: CSVEPRRGELFF. This rearrangement joins TRBV29-1 to TRBJ1-4; D unresolved. The V end lost 3 bases, the J end lost 12 bases, and 14 bases lay between the germline ends. This CDR3 spans 12 amino acids. Germline assignment: CDR1 SQVTM and CDR2 ANQGSEA.

This chain connects TRBV19 to TRBJ2-7; D is possibly TRBD2 (7 bases). Deletions cut 3 bases from V and 1 base from J, with 19 bases between. Germline CDR1 is LNHDA and CDR2 is SQIVND (reference sequence). CDR3 length: 17 amino acids. The CDR3 coding sequence is TGTGCCAGTAGTATGGAGGCGAGGGGGGGTCGGTCCTACGAGCAGTACTTC. This encodes CASSMEARGGRSYEQYF.

This sequence joins TRBV11-3 and TRBJ1-2; TRBD1 might be the D (6 bases). The CDR3 extends over 13 amino acids. V lost 2 bases, J lost 8 bases, and 12 bases lay in between. Looked up from germline, CDR1 is SGHNT and CDR2 is YENEEA. As DNA, the CDR3 is TGTGCCAGCAGCTTACAACTGGGGGCCGGCTACACCTTC. It is translated as CASSLQLGAGYTF. The entire variable domain, with the rest obtained from reference TRBV11-3 and TRBJ1-2, is as follows: EAGVVQSPRYKIIEKKQPVAFWCNPISGHNTLYWYLQNLGQGPELLIRYENEEAVDDSQLPKDRFSAERLKGVDSTLKIQPAELGDSAVYLCASSLQLGAGYTFGSGTRLTVV.

The V gene is TRBV28, the J gene TRBJ2-1; 8 nucleotides match TRBD1. Germline V CDR1 and CDR2: MDHEN, SYDVKM. The V and J ends lost 4 bases and 3 bases, in that order; junction bases with no gene match: 2. This CDR3 comprises 14 residues. The CDR3 region is CASSSGQGYNEQFF. The CDR3 DNA is TGTGCCAGCAGTTCCGGACAGGGCTACAATGAGCAGTTCTTC. Complete variable domain (other parts from reference TRBV28 and TRBJ2-1): DVKVTQSSRYLVKRTGEKVFLECVQDMDHENMFWYRQDPGLGLRLIYFSYDVKMKEKGDIPEGYSVSREKKERFSLILESASTNQTSMYLCASSSGQGYNEQFFGPGTRLTVL.

This rearrangement joins TRBV20-1 to TRBJ2-5, with 7 bases identical to TRBD2. This CDR3 spans 15 amino acids. V trimming: 3 bases; J trimming: 1 base; junction bases outside the gene matches: 8. The germline gives CDR1 DFQATT, CDR2 SNEGSKA (reference sequence). The CDR3 DNA reads as TGCAGTGCTAGTCTGGGTAGCGGGCCCCAAGAGACCCAGTACTTC. Its translation is CSASLGSGPQETQYF.

V gene TRBV4-2 combines with J gene TRBJ2-5, with D possibly being TRBD2 (5 bases). Germline V lookup: CDR1 LGHNA, CDR2 YNFKEQ. Trimming removed 3 bases at V and 9 bases at J, with 11 bases between. The CDR3 is 12 residues long. The CDR3 DNA reads TGTGCCAGCAGCCAGGGCAACGGGGCCCAGTACTTC. Protein sequence: CASSQGNGAQYF.

The rearrangement joins TRBV5-4 to TRBJ1-1, with 7 positions matching TRBD1. The CDR3 covers 14 residues. With 2 bases clipped from V and 10 bases from J, the junction kept 11 bases outside the gene matches. Germline CDR1 reads SGHNT; CDR2 reads YYREEE (reference sequence). The CDR3 reads CASSLMTGRSGAFF. DNA for the CDR3: TGTGCCAGCAGCTTAATGACAGGGCGGTCCGGAGCTTTCTTT.

The rearrangement joins TRBV18 to TRBJ2-1; 10 positions match TRBD2. CDR3 size: 16 residues. The trim removed 5 bases at V and 5 bases at J, leaving 9 bases unmatched. In germline, CDR1 is KGHSH, CDR2 LQKENI. CDR3 in amino acids: CASSAALAGANNEQFF. The CDR3 coding sequence is TGTGCCAGCTCAGCCGCCCTAGCGGGGGCCAACAATGAGCAGTTCTTC.

This sequence joins TRBV18 and TRBJ2-7; 9 nucleotides line up with TRBD1. V lost 4 bases to trimming and J lost 4 bases; unmatched junction nucleotides: 8. The CDR3 totals 15 residues. Looked up from germline, CDR1 is KGHSH and CDR2 is LQKENI. CDR3 region: CASSLPGQGTYEQYF. CDR3 DNA sequence: TGTGCCAGCTCACTTCCGGGACAGGGAACTTACGAGCAGTACTTC.

This chain connects TRBV5-1 to TRBJ2-7; 11 bases are a match to TRBD1. Trimming cost V 4 bases and J 7 bases; bases outside gene matches: 10. Germline CDR1 reads SGHRS; CDR2 reads YFSETQ. The CDR3 has 15 residues. The CDR3, as DNA: TGCGCCAGCAGCGACTTAACGGGGACAGGGGGAGAGCAGTACTTC. Encoded protein: CASSDLTGTGGEQYF.